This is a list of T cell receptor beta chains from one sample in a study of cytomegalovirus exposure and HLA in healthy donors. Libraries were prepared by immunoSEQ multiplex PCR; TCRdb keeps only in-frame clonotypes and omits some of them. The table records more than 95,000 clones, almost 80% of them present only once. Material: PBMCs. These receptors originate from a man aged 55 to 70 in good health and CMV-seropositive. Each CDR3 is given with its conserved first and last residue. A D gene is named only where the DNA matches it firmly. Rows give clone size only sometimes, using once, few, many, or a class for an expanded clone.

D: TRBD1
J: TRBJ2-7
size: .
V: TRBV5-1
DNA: TGCGCCAGCAGCCCGGACAGGGCCCCCTACGAGCAGTACTTC
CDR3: CASSPDRAPYEQYF

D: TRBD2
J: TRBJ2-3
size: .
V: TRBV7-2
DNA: TGTGCCAGCAGCTTAGAGGGTCTAGCGGGGGGCCCAGATACGCAGTATTTT
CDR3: CASSLEGLAGGPDTQYF

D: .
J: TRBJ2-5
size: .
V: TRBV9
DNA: TGTGCCAGCAGCGTAGGCGGCCTCCAAGAGACCCAGTACTTC
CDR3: CASSVGGLQETQYF

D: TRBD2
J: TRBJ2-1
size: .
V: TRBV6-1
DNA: TGTGCCAGCAGGGAAGCGGGGGGGGCCAATGAGCAGTTCTTC
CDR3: CASREAGGANEQFF

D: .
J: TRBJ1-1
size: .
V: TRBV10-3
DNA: TGTGCCATCAGTGCCACAGACAGGCCCCACACTGAAGCTTTCTTT
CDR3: CAISATDRPHTEAFF

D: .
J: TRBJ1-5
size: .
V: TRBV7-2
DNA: TGTGCCAGCGGGGGGGCAGATCAGCCCCAGCATTTT
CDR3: CASGGADQPQHF

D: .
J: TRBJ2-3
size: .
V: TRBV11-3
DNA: TGTGCCAGCAGCTTAGACGGACAGGGAGGGGATACGCAGTATTTT
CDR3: CASSLDGQGGDTQYF

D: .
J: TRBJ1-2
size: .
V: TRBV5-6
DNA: TGTGCCAGCAGCTTGGCCCCCCGGGGATACAACTATGGCTACACCTTC
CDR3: CASSLAPRGYNYGYTF

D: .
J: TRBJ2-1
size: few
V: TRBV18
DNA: TGTGCCAGCTCACCCATGAACTCCGATGAGCAGTTCTTC
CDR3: CASSPMNSDEQFF

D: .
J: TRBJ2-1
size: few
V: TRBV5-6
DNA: TGTGCCAGCAGCTTGGCGGGCAGGAGGCAGGAGCAGTTCTTC
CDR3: CASSLAGRRQEQFF

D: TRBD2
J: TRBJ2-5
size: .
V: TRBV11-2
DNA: TGTGCCAGCAGCTCAAGAGGGAGGGGACGCGGGGAGACCCAGTACTTC
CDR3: CASSSRGRGRGETQYF

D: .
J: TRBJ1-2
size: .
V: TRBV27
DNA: TGTGCCAGCAGTTCGGCAGGAGGCGGCCACTATGGCTACACCTTC
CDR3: CASSSAGGGHYGYTF

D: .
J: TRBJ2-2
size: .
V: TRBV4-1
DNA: TGCGCCAGCAGCCAAGTCACCGGGGGCGGGGAGCTGTTTTTT
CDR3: CASSQVTGGGELFF

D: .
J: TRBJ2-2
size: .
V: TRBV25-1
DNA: TGTGCCAGCAGCTACACAGGGTCGGGCACCGGGGAGCTGTTTTTT
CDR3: CASSYTGSGTGELFF

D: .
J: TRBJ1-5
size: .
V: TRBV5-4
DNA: TGTGCCAGCAGCTTGGATCAGGGTGATCAGCCCCAGCATTTT
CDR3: CASSLDQGDQPQHF